This T cell receptor (beta chain) was identified in a study of OX40 agonist ivuxolimab in advanced cancers. This table comes from immunoSEQ multiplex PCR, and its TCRdb copy is limited to in-frame clones, with some not included. The sample consists of about 79,000 clones, about 94% of them appearing once. V was cut by 2 bases and J by 6 bases, with 14 bases left in between. The CDR3 runs to 15 residues. Germline CDR1 reads SSHAT; CDR2 reads FNYEAQ (reference sequence). This chain joins TRBV7-7 and TRBJ1-5; possibly TRBD1 for D (6 bases). Source: CD4+ or CD8+ T cells sorted from blood, taken in a trial of the OX40 agonist ivuxolimab. The receptor comes from an adult with an advanced solid tumor such as melanoma, head and neck, liver or kidney cancer. The CDR3 spells CASSLRGFWPQPQHF. The CDR3 nucleotides are TGTGCCAGCAGCTTAAGGGGGTTCTGGCCTCAGCCCCAGCATTTT.